Following are 22 T cell receptor beta chains from one sample sequenced in a study of blood T cell repertoires in COVID-19 (dated by TCRdb to 2020 to 2022). The library was produced with the immunoSEQ multiplex PCR assay. TCRdb stores this immuneACCESS table with in-frame sequences only. Part of the clones is absent; in the studies checked, under half of the shortfall reflects unresolved V genes, and no reason is known for the rest. In all, the sample holds about 260,000 clones, and around 87% of those were seen once. The ten largest clones add up to less than 1.6% of the sample. Sequenced input: peripheral blood. The origin of the receptors is a woman aged 40 to 49 who had recovered from COVID-19.

This chain connects TRBV5-1 to TRBJ1-1; 8 bases are shared with TRBD1. Trimming cost V 0 bases and J 6 bases; bases outside gene matches: 4. CDR3 length: 14 residues. Germline CDR1 SGHRS, CDR2 YFSETQ. CDR3 region: CASSLAGGQAEAFF. The CDR3, as DNA: TGCGCCAGCAGCTTGGCAGGGGGCCAGGCTGAAGCTTTCTTT.

This chain joins TRBV3-1 (or the pseudogene TRBV3-2) and TRBJ1-6; 9 positions agree with TRBD1. The V and J ends lost 4 bases and 10 bases, in that order; junction bases with no gene match: 5. Per the germline V gene, CDR1 is LGHDT and CDR2 is YNNKEL (reference sequence). The CDR3 is 14 amino acids. The CDR3 reads CASSPTGGGSPLHF. The CDR3 DNA reads TGTGCCAGCAGCCCCACAGGGGGCGGGTCACCCCTCCACTTT.

This chain links TRBV5-1 with TRBJ2-2; no reliable D call. The ends were cut back, 2 bases at V and 2 bases at J, with 10 bases in the middle. The germline CDR1 and CDR2 sequences are SGHRS and YFSETQ. This CDR3 comprises 15 residues. The CDR3 sequence: CASSLITVNTGELFF. The DNA of the CDR3 is TGCGCCAGCAGCTTAATAACAGTTAACACCGGGGAGCTGTTTTTT.

The chain uses TRBV7-9 and TRBJ2-1; 7 bases line up with TRBD2. The CDR3 covers 12 residues. The V segment lost 3 bases and the J segment 9 bases; nucleotides outside the gene matches: 2. Germline V gene data show CDR1 as SEHNR and CDR2 as FQNEAQ (reference sequence). The CDR3 DNA reads as TGTGCCAGCAGCTTTGGGAGGGGTGAGCAGTTCTTC. Its protein product is CASSFGRGEQFF.

This chain uses TRBV20-1 with TRBJ1-5; possible D gene TRBD1, 5 bases. The CDR3 is 11 residues long. With 6 bases removed from V and 9 bases from J, the gap between germline ends came to 12 bases. Per the germline V gene, CDR1 is DFQATT and CDR2 is SNEGSKA (reference sequence). CDR3 protein: CSAGGKGPQHF. The CDR3 coding sequence is TGCAGTGCCGGGGGTAAAGGGCCCCAGCATTTT.

The V gene is TRBV11-2, the J gene TRBJ2-5; 7 bases are shared with TRBD2. The CDR3 length is 14 residues. Germline CDR1 is SGHAT and CDR2 is FQNNGV. The V segment lost 7 bases and the J segment 1 base; nucleotides outside the gene matches: 6. This CDR3 reads CASNPLAPQETQYF. In nucleotides, the CDR3 is TGTGCCAGCAACCCACTAGCGCCCCAAGAGACCCAGTACTTC.

The V call is TRBV27, the J call TRBJ1-2; the D gene is possibly TRBD1 (5 bases). Trimming stripped 2 bases from V and 4 bases from J, with 14 bases between. Germline V CDR1 and CDR2: MNHEY, SMNVEV (reference sequence). This CDR3 is 15 amino acids long. The CDR3 spells CASSLIGELGYGYTF. Here the CDR3 DNA reads TGTGCCAGCAGTTTAATAGGGGAATTGGGCTATGGCTACACCTTC.

J is TRBJ1-2 and V is TRBV9; 9 nucleotides align to TRBD1. This CDR3 is 16 amino acids long. CDR1 and CDR2 (germline): SGDLS, YYNGEE. V was clipped by 3 bases and J by 7 bases; unmatched bases: 13. CDR3 in amino acids: CASSAPRTGVEFGYTF. CDR3 bases: TGTGCCAGCAGCGCGCCCCGGACAGGGGTGGAGTTTGGCTACACCTTC.

The gene calls are TRBV6-6 and TRBJ1-3, with 9 bases fitting TRBD1. Germline V gene data show CDR1 as MNHNY and CDR2 as SVGAGI (reference sequence). V was pared by 4 bases and J by 4 bases, with 5 bases of the junction left unmatched. There are 15 residues in the CDR3. The CDR3 DNA sequence: TGTGCCAGCAGTTCGAGCGGGACAGGGGGAAACACCATATATTTT. Encoded protein: CASSSSGTGGNTIYF.

This chain joins TRBV7-9 and TRBJ1-6; maybe TRBD1 (6 bases). The V gene's germline CDR1 is SEHNR and CDR2 FQNEAQ (reference sequence). The ends were cut back, 5 bases at V and 8 bases at J, with 19 bases in the middle. The CDR3 is 16 residues long. The CDR3 nucleotides read TGTGCCAGCAGCCCAGTGGGGGACAAGTACTATTCACCCCTCCACTTT. Protein product: CASSPVGDKYYSPLHF.

The chain employs TRBV7-8 and TRBJ1-1, with D possibly TRBD1 on 6 matching bases. Trimming shortened V by 6 bases and J by 2 bases, and 16 bases separated the two germline ends. Germline CDR1 reads SGHVS; CDR2 reads FQNEAQ. CDR3 length: 15 amino acids. The CDR3 spells CASSIGGADNTEAFF. As DNA, the CDR3 is TGTGCCAGCAGTATTGGGGGGGCTGATAACACTGAAGCTTTCTTT.

CDR3 DNA sequence: TGTGCCAGCAGCCAAGACCAGAAAGGGGTCCAGTACTTC. Residues: CASSQDQKGVQYF. The chain joins TRBV3-1 (or the pseudogene TRBV3-2) to TRBJ2-7, with D possibly being TRBD1 (5 bases). Germline CDR1 and CDR2: LGHDT and YNNKEL (reference sequence). Trimming pared 0 bases from V and 10 bases from J, leaving 13 bases between. The CDR3 runs 13 residues.

The chain employs TRBV3-1 (or the pseudogene TRBV3-2) and TRBJ2-1, with TRBD2 identical over 7 bases. Germline V CDR1 and CDR2: LGHDT, YNNKEL (reference sequence). Trimming at V came to 1 base and at J to 7 bases, leaving 7 bases not matched to a gene. CDR3 size: 15 residues. The CDR3 spells CASSQARLASNEQFF. CDR3 DNA: TGTGCCAGCAGCCAAGCACGACTAGCTAGTAATGAGCAGTTCTTC.

The chain carries TRBV6-5 and TRBJ1-1; tentatively, D is TRBD1 (5 bases). Trimming pared 4 bases from V and 6 bases from J, leaving 18 bases between. CDR1 is MNHEY and CDR2 is SVGAGI in the germline V gene. The CDR3 runs 15 residues. DNA of the CDR3: TGTGCCAGCAGTTCATCGGGACGGGGGATCCCTGAAGCTTTCTTT. Translated: CASSSSGRGIPEAFF.

V gene TRBV3-1 (or the pseudogene TRBV3-2) combines with J gene TRBJ1-3, with D unresolved. The CDR3 length is 16 residues. The germline V and J ends were trimmed by 0 bases and 0 bases, with 9 bases remaining between them. CDR1 is LGHDT, CDR2 YNNKEL, per germline (reference sequence). The CDR3: CASSQDLAVSGNTIYF. CDR3 in DNA: TGTGCCAGCAGCCAAGATCTAGCCGTCTCTGGAAACACCATATATTTT.

This chain connects TRBV4-1 to TRBJ1-1; 7 bases align to TRBD1. The V gene's germline CDR1 is MGHRA and CDR2 YSYEKL. This CDR3 is built from 16 residues. V dropped 1 base and J dropped 7; count of bases not matched to a gene: 12. CDR3 amino acids: CASSQGRGRQLSEAFF. DNA of the CDR3: TGCGCCAGCAGCCAAGGAAGGGGGCGGCAGCTGAGTGAAGCTTTCTTT.

The V call is TRBV4-2, the J call TRBJ2-3; TRBD2 aligns across 11 bases. Germline loops: CDR1 LGHNA, CDR2 YNFKEQ. This CDR3 spans 16 amino acids. J lost 6 bases, V lost 3 bases, and 8 bases had no gene match. In DNA, the CDR3 is TGTGCCAGCAGCCACAATAGCGGGGGGGCAGGGGATACGCAGTATTTT. This translates into CASSHNSGGAGDTQYF.

The chain joins TRBV3-1 (or the pseudogene TRBV3-2) to TRBJ2-7, with 7 bases fitting TRBD1. CDR3 length: 12 amino acids. The J segment lost 9 bases and the V segment lost 4 bases, leaving 6 bases of the junction unmatched. The germline V gene has CDR1 LGHDT and CDR2 YNNKEL (reference sequence). The CDR3 protein is CASSLPGGTQYF. The CDR3 DNA is TGTGCCAGCAGCCTCCCAGGGGGAACGCAGTACTTC.

This sequence joins TRBV6-5 and TRBJ2-4; TRBD1 aligns across 9 bases. This CDR3 has 13 residues. In germline, CDR1 is MNHEY, CDR2 SVGAGI. The V segment lost 5 bases and the J segment 7 bases; nucleotides outside the gene matches: 3. The CDR3 sequence is CASSRQGVNIQYF. In nucleotides, the CDR3 is TGTGCCAGCAGTAGACAGGGGGTGAACATTCAGTACTTC.

The chain uses TRBV10-3 and TRBJ2-5; weak D call: TRBD1 (5 bases). Looked up from germline, CDR1 is ENHRY and CDR2 is SYGVKD. The CDR3 sequence is 14 residues long. Trimming removed 3 bases at V and 5 bases at J, with 13 bases between. The CDR3 loop reads CAISDRVGTETQYF. CDR3 nucleotides: TGTGCCATCAGTGACAGGGTTGGTACGGAGACCCAGTACTTC.

The CDR3 DNA is TGTGCCAGCAGTTACTCGGGACTAGCAGCCGATACGCAGTATTTT. Translated, it gives CASSYSGLAADTQYF. The genes are TRBV6-5 and TRBJ2-3, with TRBD2 identical over 9 bases. There are 15 residues in the CDR3. Germline V lookup: CDR1 MNHEY, CDR2 SVGAGI. With V trimmed by 0 bases and J by 6 bases, 4 bases remained unmatched.

The sample holds a few counts of this clone. The chain is built from TRBV10-3 and TRBJ1-3, with D perhaps matching TRBD1 (6 bases). There are 15 residues in the CDR3. V was pared by 0 bases and J by 0 bases, with 6 bases between. CDR1 is ENHRY, CDR2 SYGVKD, per germline. The CDR3 region has the DNA TGTGCCATCAGTGAGTCAGGGGGCTCTGGAAACACCATATATTTT. Translated: CAISESGGSGNTIYF.